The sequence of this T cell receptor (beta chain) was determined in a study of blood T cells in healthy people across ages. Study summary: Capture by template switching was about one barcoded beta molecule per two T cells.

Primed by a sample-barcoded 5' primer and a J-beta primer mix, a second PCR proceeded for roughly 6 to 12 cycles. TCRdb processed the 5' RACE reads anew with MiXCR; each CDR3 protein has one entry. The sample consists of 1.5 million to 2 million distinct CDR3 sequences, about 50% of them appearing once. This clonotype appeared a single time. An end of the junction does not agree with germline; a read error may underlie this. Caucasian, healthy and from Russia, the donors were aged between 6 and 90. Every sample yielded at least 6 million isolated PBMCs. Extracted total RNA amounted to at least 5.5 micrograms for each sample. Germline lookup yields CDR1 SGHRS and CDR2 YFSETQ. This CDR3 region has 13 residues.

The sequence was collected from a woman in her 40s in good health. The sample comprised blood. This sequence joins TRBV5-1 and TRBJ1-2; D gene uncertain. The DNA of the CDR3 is TGCGCCGGCAGCTTGGAGAGGATGGATGGCTACACCTTC. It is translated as CAGSLERMDGYTF.